This TCR beta chain was recovered during a study of cytomegalovirus exposure and HLA in healthy donors. After removal of 9 bases from V and 0 bases from J, the junction contained 5 bases not matched to a gene. CDR3 length: 14 amino acids. Germline CDR1 ENHRY, CDR2 SYGVKD. 60 Vbeta and 13 Jbeta primers were used in PCR. Method: immunoSEQ multiplex PCR; TCRdb's copy keeps in-frame clones and lacks some. The table includes approximately 180,000 clones, more than 65% detected once. The receptor's source is a woman aged 30 to 39 in good health and CMV-seronegative. The V and J genes are TRBV10-3 and TRBJ2-3; 8 nucleotides align to TRBD1. The sample taken for sequencing was PBMCs. CDR3 in DNA: TGTGCCATTTCAGGGGGCGATAGCACAGATACGCAGTATTTT. Translating it yields CAISGGDSTDTQYF.